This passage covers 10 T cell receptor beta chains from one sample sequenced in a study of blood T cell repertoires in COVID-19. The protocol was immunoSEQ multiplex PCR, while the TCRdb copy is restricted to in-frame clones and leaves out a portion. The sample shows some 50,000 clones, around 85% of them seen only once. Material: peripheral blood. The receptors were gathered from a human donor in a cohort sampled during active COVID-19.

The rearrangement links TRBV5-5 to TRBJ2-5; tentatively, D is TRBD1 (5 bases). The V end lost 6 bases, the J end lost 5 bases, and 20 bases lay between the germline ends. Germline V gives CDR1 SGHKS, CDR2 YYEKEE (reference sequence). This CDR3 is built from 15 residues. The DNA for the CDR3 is TGTGCCAGCATGCCCGAACCGGGCAGGGCGGAGACCCAGTACTTC. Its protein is CASMPEPGRAETQYF.

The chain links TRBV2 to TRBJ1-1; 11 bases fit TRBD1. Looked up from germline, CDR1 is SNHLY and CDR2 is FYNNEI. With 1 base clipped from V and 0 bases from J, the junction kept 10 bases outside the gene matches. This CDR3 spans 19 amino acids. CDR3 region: CASSEEVGDRGVMNTEAFF. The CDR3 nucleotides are TGTGCCAGCAGTGAAGAAGTAGGGGACAGGGGGGTCATGAACACTGAAGCTTTCTTT.

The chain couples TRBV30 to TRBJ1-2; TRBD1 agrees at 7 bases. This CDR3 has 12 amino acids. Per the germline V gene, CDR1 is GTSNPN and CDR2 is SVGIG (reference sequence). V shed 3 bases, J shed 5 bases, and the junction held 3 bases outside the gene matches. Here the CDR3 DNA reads TGTGCCTGGAGGATACAGGGGTATGGCTACACCTTC. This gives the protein CAWRIQGYGYTF.

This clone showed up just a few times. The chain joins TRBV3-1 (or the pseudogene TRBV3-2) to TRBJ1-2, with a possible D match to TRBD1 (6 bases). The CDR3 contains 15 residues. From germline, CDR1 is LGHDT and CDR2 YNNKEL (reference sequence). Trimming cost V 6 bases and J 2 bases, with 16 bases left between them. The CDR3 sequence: CASSPAWTDNYGYTF. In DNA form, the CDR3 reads TGTGCCAGCAGTCCGGCCTGGACAGACAACTATGGCTACACCTTC.

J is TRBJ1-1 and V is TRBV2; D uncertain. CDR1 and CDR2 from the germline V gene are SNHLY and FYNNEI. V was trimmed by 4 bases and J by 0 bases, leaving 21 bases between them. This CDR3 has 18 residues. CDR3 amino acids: CASSVNAKERSLNTEAFF. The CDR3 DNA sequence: TGTGCCAGCAGTGTAAATGCCAAAGAGAGGTCCCTGAACACTGAAGCTTTCTTT.

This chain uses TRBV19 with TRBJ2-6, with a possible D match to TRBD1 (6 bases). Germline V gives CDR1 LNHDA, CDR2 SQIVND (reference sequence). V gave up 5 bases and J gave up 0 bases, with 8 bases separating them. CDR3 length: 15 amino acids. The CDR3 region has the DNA TGTGCCAGTAGTCAGGGGAACTCTGGGGCCAACGTCCTGACTTTC. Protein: CASSQGNSGANVLTF.

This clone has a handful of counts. This CDR3 reads CSVEKGQGIPQYF. CDR3 in DNA: TGCAGCGTTGAAAAGGGACAGGGGATTCCGCAGTATTTT. The chain uses TRBV29-1 and TRBJ2-3; 10 bases line up with TRBD1. The V gene end was trimmed by 2 bases and the J gene end by 10 bases; junction bases not matched to a gene: 6. CDR3 length equals 13 residues. Germline V gives CDR1 SQVTM, CDR2 ANQGSEA.

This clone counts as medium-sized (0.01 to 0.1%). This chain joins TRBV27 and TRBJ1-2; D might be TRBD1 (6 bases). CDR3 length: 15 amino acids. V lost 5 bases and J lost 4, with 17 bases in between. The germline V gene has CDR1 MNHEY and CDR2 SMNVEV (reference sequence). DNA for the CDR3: TGTGCCAGCAGTCTTCACAGGGAAAGCCCCTATGGCTACACCTTC. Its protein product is CASSLHRESPYGYTF.

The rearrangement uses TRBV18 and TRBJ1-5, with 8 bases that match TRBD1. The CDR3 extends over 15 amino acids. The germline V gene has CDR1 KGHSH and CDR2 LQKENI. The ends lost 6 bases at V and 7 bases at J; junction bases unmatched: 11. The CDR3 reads CASSSNRGSGQPQHF. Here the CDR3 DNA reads TGTGCCAGCTCGAGTAACAGGGGGTCAGGGCAGCCCCAGCATTTT.

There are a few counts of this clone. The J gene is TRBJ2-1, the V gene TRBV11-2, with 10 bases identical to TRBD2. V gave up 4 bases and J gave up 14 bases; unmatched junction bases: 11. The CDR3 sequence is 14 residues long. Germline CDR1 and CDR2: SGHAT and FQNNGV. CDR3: CASSYGGSGRYEFF. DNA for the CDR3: TGTGCCAGCAGCTATGGAGGTAGCGGGAGGTATGAGTTCTTC. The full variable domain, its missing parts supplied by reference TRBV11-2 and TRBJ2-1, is EAGVAQSPRYKIIEKRQSVAFWCNPISGHATLYWYQQILGQGPKLLIQFQNNGVVDDSQLPKDRFSAERLKGVDSTLKIQPAKLEDSAVYLCASSYGGSGRYEFFGPGTRLTVL.